This T cell receptor (beta chain) came from a study of response to subunit inactivated influenza vaccine (dated 2018 in TCRdb). In terms of the full investigation: To follow how T cells responded to a trivalent subunit inactivated influenza vaccine, the researchers relied on deep quantitative profiling of the T cell receptor repertoire.

Regarding this clonotype: Its antigen target is currently unknown. Base qualities are missing; no much larger clone stands one base away.

The CDR1 and CDR2 encoded by the germline V gene (reference sequence) are SGHAT and FQDESV. From the cysteine through the phenylalanine, the CDR3 covers 15 amino acids. The only DNA kept is the CDR3, 45 bases in frame from the first base. Trimming costs V 1 base and J 4 bases, and their ends lie 14 bases apart. What the work shows at the level of the full study, not this receptor alone: The authors suggested that each seasonal influenza vaccination may recruit only a limited number of new T cells.

Libraries were constructed by RT-PCR. This sample was sequenced with an Illumina HiSeq 2500. TCRdb redid the processing of the public reads, applying fastp at Q25 and MiXCR, and retained in-frame beta chains. Records with the same CDR3 protein are collapsed into one entry carrying the most frequent genes and DNA. Within this sample are 630,000 or so distinct CDR3 sequences, with approximately 14% of them counted one time only. The leading ten clones occupy approximately 10% of the sample. This receptor was identified in a man over 45 who received an inactivated influenza vaccine. Donor details come from another sample of the same person, matched by shared clones. The sequencing used PBMCs from blood, collected about 11 days after vaccination. This receptor chain uses TRBV11-1 and TRBJ2-7, with the D gene too uncertain to name. The CDR3 protein: CASSLVVDTYYEQYF. At the DNA level, the sequence is TGTGCCAGCAGCTTAGTGGTTGACACCTATTACGAGCAGTACTTC.